This T cell receptor beta chain was profiled in a study of blood T cell repertoires in COVID-19. Turning to the study itself: Samples came from the United States, Italy and Spain, spanning acute and convalescent COVID-19.

This clone was seen only once. TCRdb's table, derived via immunoSEQ multiplex PCR, lists solely in-frame clones and lacks some. The table lists about 160,000 clones, approximately 85% of them singletons, with about 1.2% in the top ten. The CDR3 spans 17 residues. The germline gives CDR1 MNHEY, CDR2 SMNVEV (reference sequence). With V trimmed by 0 bases and J by 9 bases, 11 bases remained unmatched. Sample: peripheral blood. The genes are TRBV27 and TRBJ2-1, with 10 bases identical to TRBD2. The sequence was obtained from a man aged 60-69 years who had recovered from COVID-19. In DNA form, the CDR3 reads TGTGCCAGCAGTTTATCGGCAGCGGGGGGGCTCTTAAGTGAGCAGTTCTTC. Protein sequence: CASSLSAAGGLLSEQFF.